Each of the 5 T cell receptor beta chains below was sequenced from the same sample in a study of CD8+ T cells in alopecia areata. Treatment given: oral pan-JAK inhibitor, 5-10 mg twice daily. Extracted from the samples, RNA was reverse transcribed into cDNA to serve as the sequencing template. Clones were read by immunoSEQ multiplex PCR, and TCRdb kept only the in-frame ones, dropping some. The table shows under 150,000 clones, with approximately 51% occurring only once. Here the sequenced sample was CD4+ T cells sorted from blood, taken at week 24, from a patient treated with tofacitinib. The receptor set was obtained from a human donor with alopecia areata.

The rearrangement joins TRBV10-3 to TRBJ1-2, with TRBD1 matching 11 bases. Germline CDR1 ENHRY, CDR2 SYGVKD. CDR3 size: 14 residues. J lost 4 bases, V lost 7 bases, and 5 bases had no gene match. Written as DNA, the CDR3 is TGTGCCATCAAAGGACAGGGGGCCACCTATGGCTACACCTTC. Its protein product is CAIKGQGATYGYTF.

The V gene is TRBV5-6, the J gene TRBJ1-4, with a weak D call TRBD1 (6 bases). Trimming removed 3 bases from V and 0 bases from J, with 15 bases in between. The germline V gene has CDR1 SGHDT and CDR2 YYEEEE. The CDR3 is 17 residues long. Written as DNA, the CDR3 is TGTGCCAGCAGCTGGGGGCCGACCGCTTCAACTAATGAAAAACTGTTTTTT. It encodes CASSWGPTASTNEKLFF.

This rearrangement joins TRBV30 to TRBJ2-2; 14 bases fit TRBD2. V was clipped by 4 bases and J by 4 bases; unmatched bases: 5. The CDR3 totals 16 residues. Per the germline V gene, CDR1 is GTSNPN and CDR2 is SVGIG (reference sequence). The CDR3 reads CAWTWTSGGSTGELFF. CDR3 bases: TGTGCCTGGACCTGGACTAGCGGGGGGTCCACCGGGGAGCTGTTTTTT.

This clone was seen more than once but under ten times. J is TRBJ1-4 and V is TRBV7-9; D unresolved. In germline, CDR1 is SEHNR, CDR2 FQNEAQ (reference sequence). The CDR3 sequence is 12 residues long. The germline V and J ends were trimmed by 1 base and 7 bases, with 4 bases remaining between them. CDR3 sequence: CASSLDGEKLFF. In DNA, the CDR3 is TGTGCCAGCAGCTTAGATGGTGAAAAACTGTTTTTT.

The genes are TRBV28 and TRBJ1-2; weak D call: TRBD1 (6 bases). The V end was cut by 3 bases, the J end by 6 bases, with 14 bases between. Germline V gene lookup returns CDR1 MDHEN and CDR2 SYDVKM. There are 14 residues in the CDR3. CDR3 loop: CASSFRTEVDGYTF. DNA of the CDR3: TGTGCCAGCAGTTTTAGGACAGAAGTTGATGGCTACACCTTC.